Presented here are 3 T cell receptor beta chains from one specimen sequenced in a study of identical twins. In TCRdb, the 5' RACE reads were re-called with MiXCR into one record per CDR3 protein. The table lists 350,000 to 450,000 distinct CDR3 sequences, about 18% of them singletons, with 9.5% to 15% in the top ten. Sequencing input: naive T cells sorted from blood. Every receptor here comes from a man in his forties or fifties in good health.

This clonotype was counted a few times. V is TRBV6-2 or TRBV6-3 and J is TRBJ2-1, with TRBD2 matching over 9 bases. Germline CDR1 and CDR2: MNHEY and SVGEGT. V trimming: 6 bases; J trimming: 7 bases; junction bases outside the gene matches: 10. The CDR3 spans 15 residues. This CDR3 is CASRESGGLYNEQFF. In DNA, the CDR3 is TGTGCCAGCAGAGAAAGCGGGGGGCTATATAATGAGCAGTTCTTC.

To note about this clonotype: A read error may explain this, as a much larger clone is one base away. J is TRBJ2-7 and V is TRBV4-2, with D maybe TRBD2 (6 bases). Germline V gives CDR1 LGHNA, CDR2 YNFKEQ. Deletions cut 1 base from V and 2 bases from J, with 12 bases between. The CDR3 extends over 15 amino acids. CDR3 in amino acids: CASSQAGDCPYEQYF. CDR3 sequence (DNA): TGTGCCAGCAGCCAAGCGGGGGACTGCCCCTACGAGCAGTACTTC.

This clonotype occurred many times. This chain uses TRBV20-1 with TRBJ2-1; D gene uncertain. In germline, CDR1 is DFQATT, CDR2 SNEGSKA (reference sequence). Trimming cost V 4 bases and J 7 bases, with 11 bases left between them. The CDR3 has 12 residues. The CDR3 spells CSATLVRNEQFF. The CDR3 nucleotides read TGCAGTGCTACTCTAGTGCGGAATGAGCAGTTCTTC.